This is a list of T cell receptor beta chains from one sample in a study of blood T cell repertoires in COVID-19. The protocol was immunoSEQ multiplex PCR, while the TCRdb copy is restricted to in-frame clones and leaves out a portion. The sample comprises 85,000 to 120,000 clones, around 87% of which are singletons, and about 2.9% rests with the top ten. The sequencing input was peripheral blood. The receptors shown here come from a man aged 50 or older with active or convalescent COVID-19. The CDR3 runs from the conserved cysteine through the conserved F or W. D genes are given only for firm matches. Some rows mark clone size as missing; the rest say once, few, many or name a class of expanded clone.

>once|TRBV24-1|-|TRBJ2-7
CATSDTGRGSSYEQYF
TGTGCCACCAGTGACACCGGGAGAGGAAGCTCCTACGAGCAGTACTTC
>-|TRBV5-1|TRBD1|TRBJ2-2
CASSFLTGGRNGELFF
TGCGCCAGCAGCTTCCTAACAGGGGGCCGTAACGGGGAGCTGTTTTTT
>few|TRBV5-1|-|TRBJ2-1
CASSLDRLGNEQFF
TGCGCCAGCAGCTTGGACAGACTAGGGAATGAGCAGTTCTTC
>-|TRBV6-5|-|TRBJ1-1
CASSYDSNTEAFF
TGTGCCAGCAGTTACGACTCGAATACGGAAGCTTTCTTT
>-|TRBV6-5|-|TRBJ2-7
CASSYKAGMHEQYF
TGTGCCAGCAGTTACAAAGCAGGAATGCACGAGCAGTACTTC
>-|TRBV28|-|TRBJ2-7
CASGPQGSHEQYF
TGTGCCAGCGGGCCACAGGGAAGTCACGAGCAGTACTTC
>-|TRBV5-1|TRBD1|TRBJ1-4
CASSLAGTGGSEKLFF
TGCGCCAGCAGCTTGGCCGGGACAGGGGGTAGTGAAAAACTGTTTTTT
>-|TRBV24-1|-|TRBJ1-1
CATRGTPNTEAFF
TGTGCCACCAGAGGGACACCCAACACTGAAGCTTTCTTT
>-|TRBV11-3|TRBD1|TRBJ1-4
CASTTGTGGVALNEKLFF
TGTGCCAGCACCACCGGGACAGGGGGCGTCGCCCTTAATGAAAAACTGTTTTTT
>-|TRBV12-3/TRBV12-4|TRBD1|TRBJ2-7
CASSFTGGAQYF
TGTGCCAGCAGTTTTACAGGGGGCGCCCAGTACTTC
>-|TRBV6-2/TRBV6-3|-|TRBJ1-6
CASSSDSLNNSPLHF
TGTGCCAGCAGCTCGGACAGTCTAAATAATTCACCCCTCCACTTT
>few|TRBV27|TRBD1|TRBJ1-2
CATRTGGRGYTF
TGTGCCACCCGGACAGGGGGCAGGGGCTACACCTTC
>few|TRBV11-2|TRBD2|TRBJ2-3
CASRPVGGRPDTQYF
TGTGCCAGCAGGCCTGTGGGAGGGAGGCCCGATACGCAGTATTTT
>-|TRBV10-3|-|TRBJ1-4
CAISGGRSEKLFF
TGTGCCATCAGTGGGGGGAGGAGTGAAAAACTGTTTTTT
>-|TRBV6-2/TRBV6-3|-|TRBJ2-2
CASSQAVNTGELFF
TGTGCCAGCAGCCAAGCCGTTAACACCGGGGAGCTGTTTTTT
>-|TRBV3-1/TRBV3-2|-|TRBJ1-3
CASSQEGREGNTIYF
TGTGCCAGCAGCCAAGAAGGGAGGGAAGGAAACACCATATATTTT
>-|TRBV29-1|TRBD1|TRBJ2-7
CSVERTGTYEQYF
TGCAGCGTTGAAAGGACAGGTACCTACGAGCAGTACTTC
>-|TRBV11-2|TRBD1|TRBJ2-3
CASSSTGVPDTQYF
TGTGCCAGCAGTTCGACAGGGGTCCCAGATACGCAGTATTTT
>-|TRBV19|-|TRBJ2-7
CASSIGWRGQPYEQYF
TGTGCCAGTAGTATAGGATGGAGGGGACAGCCCTACGAGCAGTACTTC
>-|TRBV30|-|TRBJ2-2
CAWSAQNTGELFF
TGTGCCTGGAGTGCACAGAACACCGGGGAGCTGTTTTTT
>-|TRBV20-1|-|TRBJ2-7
CSARINYEQYF
TGCAGTGCTAGAATCAACTACGAGCAGTACTTC
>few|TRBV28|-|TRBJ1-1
CASSLTQNTEAFF
TGTGCCAGCAGTTTAACACAGAACACTGAAGCTTTCTTT
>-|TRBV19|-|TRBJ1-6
CASSTTAGDSPLHF
TGTGCCAGTAGTACGACCGCGGGGGATTCACCCCTCCACTTT
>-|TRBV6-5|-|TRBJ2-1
CASSKLGSYNEQFF
TGTGCCAGCAGTAAACTAGGATCCTACAATGAGCAGTTCTTC
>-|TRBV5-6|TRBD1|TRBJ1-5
CASSKQGPIAPQHF
TGTGCCAGCAGCAAACAGGGGCCAATCGCGCCCCAGCATTTT
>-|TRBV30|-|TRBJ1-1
CAWIGQGLSEAFF
TGTGCCTGGATCGGCCAGGGTCTCAGTGAAGCTTTCTTT